This T cell receptor beta chain was sequenced for a study of blood T cell repertoires in COVID-19. Original processing methods: The assay estimated nucleated cells by amplifying reference gene primers. Here immunoSEQ multiplex PCR was the method, and the copy in TCRdb shows in-frame clones only, minus some. The V and J calls and clone size come from that table; D and trimming were worked out from the DNA. The repertoire includes 100,000 to 150,000 clones, 65% to 90% of them detected once, and 25% to 30% sits in the top ten. This clone was counted many times. V lost 7 bases and J lost 2, with 13 bases in between. Germline CDR1 MRHNA, CDR2 SNTAGT. The CDR3 has 14 residues.

J is TRBJ2-3 and V is TRBV6-4; D ambiguous. What was sequenced was peripheral blood. This clonotype was sampled from a woman older than 75 with acute or convalescent COVID-19. CDR3 in DNA: TGTGCCAGCAAAGACACAGCCAACACAGATACGCAGTATTTT. Translation: CASKDTANTDTQYF.